This T cell receptor beta chain was profiled in a study of OX40 agonist ivuxolimab in advanced cancers. The CDR3 spans 13 residues. Germline V gene lookup returns CDR1 SGHDT and CDR2 YYEEEE. The ends were cut back, 0 bases at V and 2 bases at J, with 5 bases in the middle. Sequencing used immunoSEQ multiplex PCR; TCRdb keeps in-frame clones, though not all of them. The sample shows about 75,000 clones, roughly 90% of them seen only once. The clonotype was recovered from an adult with an advanced solid tumor such as melanoma, head and neck, liver or kidney cancer. The chain has TRBV5-6 and TRBJ2-5, with D hard to call. Sequenced here: CD4+ or CD8+ T cells sorted from blood, sampled in a trial of the OX40 agonist ivuxolimab. The DNA for the CDR3 is TGTGCCAGCAGCTTGGTGCAACAAGAGACCCAGTACTTC. It yields the protein CASSLVQQETQYF. The whole variable domain, remainder taken from reference TRBV5-6 and TRBJ2-5, is DAGVTQSPTHLIKTRGQQVTLRCSPKSGHDTVSWYQQALGQGPQFIFQYYEEEERQRGNFPDRFSGHQFPNYSSELNVNALLLGDSALYLCASSLVQQETQYFGPGTRLLVL.